The present T cell receptor beta chain was sequenced within a study of T cell responses to AZD1222 COVID-19 vaccine. Study at large: Pooled samples include second doses given at about 4 or 12 weeks.

This table comes from immunoSEQ multiplex PCR, and its TCRdb copy is limited to in-frame clones, with some not included. Among around 100,000 clones listed, roughly 90% were seen once. This clone was picked up a small number of times. Antigen unknown. The germline V gene has CDR1 SEHNR and CDR2 FQNEAQ (reference sequence). CDR3 length: 17 residues. V shed 1 base and J shed 3 bases, with 18 bases lying between them. The study's findings and limits: Reportedly, nearly half of unique spike TCRs recognized epitopes outside B.1.351/B.1.1.7 mutations.

The sequences come from peripheral blood, collected on day 0 of AZD1222 vaccination. The receptor's source is an adult in good health. V and J are TRBV7-9 and TRBJ1-1; the D is unclear. The CDR3 region is CASSLEPSGLRHTEAFF. CDR3 DNA sequence: TGTGCCAGCAGCTTAGAACCCTCGGGCCTGAGGCACACTGAAGCTTTCTTT.